This T cell receptor (beta chain) was sequenced in a study of T cells after posttransplantation cyclophosphamide. The germline V gene encodes CDR1 MNHNY and CDR2 SVGAGI (reference sequence). The CDR3 is made up of 15 amino acids. V was shortened by 6 bases and J by 1 base, with 16 bases between the two germline ends. TCRdb keeps only in-frame clones here, not all; method: immunoSEQ multiplex PCR. The sample gives around 13,000 clones, approximately 80% of which show up once; 0.83% is in the top ten. Sequenced: memory CD4+ T cells sorted from PBMCs. The chain carries TRBV6-6 and TRBJ2-7; possibly TRBD2 for D (6 bases). The TCR sequence derives from a man in his forties or fifties in good health, CMV-negative, and a related stem cell transplant donor. The CDR3 is CASRGGGAQSYEQYF. The DNA of the CDR3 is TGTGCCAGCAGGGGGGGAGGAGCCCAGTCCTACGAGCAGTACTTC.